This T cell receptor (beta chain) was obtained from a study of blood T cell repertoires in COVID-19. Everyone who took part was roughly 18 to 89 years old, and they came from about two dozen US areas. Participants reported their clinical history, and cohort assignment relied on those reports. The method was immunoSEQ multiplex PCR; TCRdb's version includes in-frame clones alone and lacks a portion of them. The sample carries roughly 380,000 clones, roughly 90% recorded once. V was trimmed by 2 bases and J by 6 bases, leaving 10 bases between them. The CDR3 has 13 amino acids. Per germline, CDR1 MNHEY and CDR2 SMNVEV (reference sequence).

The source is a woman in her 30s who had been exposed to COVID-19. The material sequenced was PBMCs or T cells enriched from blood (not recorded which). The rearrangement joins TRBV27 to TRBJ1-2; the D gene is possibly TRBD1 (5 bases). CDR3: CASSLGAWDGYTF. DNA for the CDR3: TGTGCCAGCAGTTTAGGGGCTTGGGATGGCTACACCTTC.